Listed below are T cell receptor beta chains from one sample, sequenced in a study of blood T cell repertoires in COVID-19. TCRdb's table, derived via immunoSEQ multiplex PCR, lists solely in-frame clones and lacks some. The table includes 250,000 to 300,000 clones, 89% detected once. The sequenced sample consisted of PBMCs or T cells enriched from blood (not recorded which). The receptors here all came from a woman aged 40-49 years who had recovered from COVID-19. CDR3s include the opening cysteine and the closing phenylalanine or tryptophan. D genes are given only for firm matches. A row's size may be missing; if present it is once, few, many or a size class.

cdr3_length j_call d_call v_call clone_size cdr3_aa cdr3_nt
13 TRBJ2-5 - TRBV7-9 - CASSWLRQETQYF TGTGCCAGCAGCTGGCTTCGCCAAGAGACCCAGTACTTC
15 TRBJ2-1 TRBD2 TRBV9 - CASSATGLSGNEQFF TGTGCCAGCAGCGCAACGGGACTATCTGGCAATGAGCAGTTCTTC
13 TRBJ2-7 - TRBV2 - CASSPQAYGEQYF TGTGCCAGCAGCCCTCAGGCTTACGGTGAGCAGTACTTC
15 TRBJ2-1 TRBD1 TRBV5-1 - CASSISPTGGGEQFF TGCGCCAGCAGCATTTCACCTACAGGGGGCGGTGAGCAGTTCTTC
16 TRBJ2-7 TRBD1 TRBV9 - CASSAKTGGAYYEQYF TGTGCCAGCAGCGCTAAGACAGGGGGCGCTTACTACGAGCAGTACTTC
14 TRBJ2-2 - TRBV7-3 few CASSLTRYTGELFF TGTGCCAGCAGCTTAACCCGTTACACCGGGGAGCTGTTTTTT
15 TRBJ2-2 TRBD1 TRBV7-9 - CASSKQGEYTGELFF TGTGCCAGCAGTAAACAGGGGGAGTACACCGGGGAGCTGTTTTTT
12 TRBJ2-5 - TRBV29-1 - CSVEWQQETQYF TGCAGCGTTGAGTGGCAGCAAGAGACCCAGTACTTC
14 TRBJ2-7 - TRBV10-1 - CASSEFGGPYEQYF TGCGCCAGCAGTGAGTTTGGTGGCCCATACGAGCAGTACTTC
15 TRBJ1-5 TRBD1 TRBV18 - CASSPPGQDNQPQHF TGTGCCAGCTCACCCCCGGGACAGGACAATCAGCCCCAGCATTTT
16 TRBJ2-7 - TRBV4-2 - CASSLREPASSYEQYF TGTGCCAGCAGCCTCCGGGAACCGGCCAGCTCCTACGAGCAGTACTTC
12 TRBJ1-1 TRBD1 TRBV29-1 few CSGSTGIAEAFF TGCAGCGGTTCGACAGGGATCGCTGAAGCTTTCTTT
14 TRBJ2-7 - TRBV28 - CASSLTLPTYEQYF TGTGCCAGCAGCCTGACACTTCCCACCTACGAGCAGTACTTC
15 TRBJ1-5 - TRBV19 - CASSRGFAEGQPQHF TGTGCCAGTAGTCGAGGGTTCGCAGAAGGGCAGCCCCAGCATTTT
15 TRBJ1-2 - TRBV4-1 - CASREGSGRFYGYTF TGCGCCAGCAGGGAGGGTTCTGGACGATTCTATGGCTACACCTTC
15 TRBJ1-3 - TRBV9 - CASSPSYLRGNTIYF TGTGCCAGCAGCCCCTCCTATCTGCGGGGAAACACCATATATTTT
15 TRBJ1-1 - TRBV7-9 - CASSLVGSGVPEAFF TGTGCCAGCAGCTTAGTCGGGTCGGGGGTCCCTGAAGCTTTCTTT
13 TRBJ2-7 - TRBV5-1 once CASSFLGVSEQYF TGCGCCAGCAGCTTCTTGGGAGTGAGCGAGCAGTACTTC
15 TRBJ2-7 TRBD2 TRBV9 - CASSEGGGGAYEQYF TGTGCCAGCAGCGAGGGAGGCGGGGGGGCCTACGAGCAGTACTTC
13 TRBJ1-2 - TRBV5-6 once CASSLEPGYGYTF TGTGCCAGCAGCTTGGAGCCAGGGTATGGCTACACCTTC
18 TRBJ2-1 TRBD2 TRBV30 - CAWRDQLGLAGQPDEQFF TGTGCCTGGAGGGACCAATTAGGACTAGCGGGACAACCGGATGAGCAGTTCTTC